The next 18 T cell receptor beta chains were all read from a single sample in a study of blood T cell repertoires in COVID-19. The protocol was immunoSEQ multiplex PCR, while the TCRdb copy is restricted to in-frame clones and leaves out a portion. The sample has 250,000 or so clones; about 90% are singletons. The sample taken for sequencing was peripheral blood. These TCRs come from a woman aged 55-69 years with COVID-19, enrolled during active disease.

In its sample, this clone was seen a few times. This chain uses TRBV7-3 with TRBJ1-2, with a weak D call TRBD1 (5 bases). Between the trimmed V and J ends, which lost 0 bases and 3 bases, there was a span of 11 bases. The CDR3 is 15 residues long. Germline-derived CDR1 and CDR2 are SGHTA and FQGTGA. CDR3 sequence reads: CASSLTGTGDYGYTF. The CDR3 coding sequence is TGTGCCAGCAGCTTAACCGGAACAGGCGACTATGGCTACACCTTC.

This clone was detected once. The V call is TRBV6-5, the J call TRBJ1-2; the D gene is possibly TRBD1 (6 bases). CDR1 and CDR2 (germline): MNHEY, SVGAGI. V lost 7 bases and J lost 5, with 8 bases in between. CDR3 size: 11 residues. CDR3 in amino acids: CASKGVYGYTF. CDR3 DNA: TGTGCCAGCAAGGGGGTGTATGGCTACACCTTC.

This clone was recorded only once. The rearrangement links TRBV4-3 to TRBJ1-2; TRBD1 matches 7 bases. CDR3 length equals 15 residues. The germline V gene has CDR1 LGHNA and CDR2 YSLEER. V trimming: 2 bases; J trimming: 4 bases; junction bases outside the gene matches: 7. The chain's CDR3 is CASSQKPGTAYGYTF. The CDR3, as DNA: TGCGCCAGCAGCCAAAAACCCGGGACAGCCTATGGCTACACCTTC.

CDR3 residues: CATTQGARGSYTF. CDR3 coding DNA: TGTGCCACTACTCAGGGGGCGCGTGGTAGCTACACCTTC. The chain joins TRBV19 to TRBJ1-2; 8 bases are shared with TRBD1. CDR1 is LNHDA, CDR2 SQIVND, per germline (reference sequence). The CDR3 sequence is 13 residues long. Trimming cost V 10 bases and J 9 bases; bases outside gene matches: 13. The full variable domain, with the rest looked up from reference TRBV19 and TRBJ1-2, is DGGITQSPKYLFRKEGQNVTLSCEQNLNHDAMYWYRQDPGQGLRLIYYSQIVNDFQKGDIAEGYSVSREKKESFPLTVTSAQKNPTAFYLCATTQGARGSYTFGSGTRLTVV.

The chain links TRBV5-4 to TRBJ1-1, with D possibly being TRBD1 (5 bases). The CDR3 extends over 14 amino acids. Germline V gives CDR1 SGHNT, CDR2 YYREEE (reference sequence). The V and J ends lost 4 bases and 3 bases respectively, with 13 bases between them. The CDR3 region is CASSPGRVHTEAFF. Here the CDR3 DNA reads TGTGCCAGCAGCCCGGGCAGGGTACACACTGAAGCTTTCTTT.

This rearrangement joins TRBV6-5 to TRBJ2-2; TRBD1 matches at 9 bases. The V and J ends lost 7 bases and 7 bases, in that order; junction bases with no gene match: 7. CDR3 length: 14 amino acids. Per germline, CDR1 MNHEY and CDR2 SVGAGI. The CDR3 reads CASTGDRVNGELFF. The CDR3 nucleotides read TGTGCCAGCACCGGGGACAGGGTCAACGGGGAGCTGTTTTTT.

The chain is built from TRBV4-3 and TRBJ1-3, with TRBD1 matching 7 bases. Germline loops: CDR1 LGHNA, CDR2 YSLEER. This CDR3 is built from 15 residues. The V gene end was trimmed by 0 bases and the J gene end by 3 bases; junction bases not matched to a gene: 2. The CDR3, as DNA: TGCGCCAGCAGCCAAGATAGGGGGCTTGGAAACACCATATATTTT. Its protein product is CASSQDRGLGNTIYF.

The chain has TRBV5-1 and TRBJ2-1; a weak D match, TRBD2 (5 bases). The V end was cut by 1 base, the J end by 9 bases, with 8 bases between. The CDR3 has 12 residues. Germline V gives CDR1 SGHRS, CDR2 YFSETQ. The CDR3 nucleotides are TGCGCCAGCAGCTTGACTAGTACTGAGCAGTTCTTC. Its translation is CASSLTSTEQFF.

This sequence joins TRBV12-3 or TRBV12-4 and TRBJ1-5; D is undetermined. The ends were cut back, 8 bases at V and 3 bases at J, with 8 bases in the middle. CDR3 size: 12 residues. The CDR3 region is CASGSVNQPQHF. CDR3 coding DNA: TGTGCCAGCGGCAGTGTCAATCAGCCCCAGCATTTT.

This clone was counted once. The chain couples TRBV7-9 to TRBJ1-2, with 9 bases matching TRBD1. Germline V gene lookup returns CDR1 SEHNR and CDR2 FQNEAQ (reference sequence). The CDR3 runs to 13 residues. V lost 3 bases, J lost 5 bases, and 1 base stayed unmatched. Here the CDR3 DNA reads TGTGCCAGCAGCTTGGGACAGGGATATGGCTACACCTTC. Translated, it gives CASSLGQGYGYTF.

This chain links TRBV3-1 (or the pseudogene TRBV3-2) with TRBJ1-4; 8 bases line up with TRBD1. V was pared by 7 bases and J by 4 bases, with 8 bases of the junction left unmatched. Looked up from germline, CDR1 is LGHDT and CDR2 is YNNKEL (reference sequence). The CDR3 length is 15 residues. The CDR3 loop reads CASTTGGGHNEKLFF. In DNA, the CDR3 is TGTGCCAGCACTACAGGGGGGGGTCATAATGAAAAACTGTTTTTT.

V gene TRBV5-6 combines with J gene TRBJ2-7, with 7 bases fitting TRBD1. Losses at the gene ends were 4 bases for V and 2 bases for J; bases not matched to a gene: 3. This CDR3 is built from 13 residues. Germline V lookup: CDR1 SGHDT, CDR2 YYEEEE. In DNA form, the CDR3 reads TGTGCCAGCAGCCCCGGGACAGCCTACGAGCAGTACTTC. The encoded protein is CASSPGTAYEQYF.

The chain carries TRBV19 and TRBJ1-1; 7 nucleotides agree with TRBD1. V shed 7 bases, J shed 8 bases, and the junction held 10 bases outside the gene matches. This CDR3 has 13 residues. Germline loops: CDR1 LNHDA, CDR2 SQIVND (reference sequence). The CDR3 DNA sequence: TGTGCCAGTACCGTAACAGGGGTGAGGGAAGCTTTCTTT. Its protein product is CASTVTGVREAFF.

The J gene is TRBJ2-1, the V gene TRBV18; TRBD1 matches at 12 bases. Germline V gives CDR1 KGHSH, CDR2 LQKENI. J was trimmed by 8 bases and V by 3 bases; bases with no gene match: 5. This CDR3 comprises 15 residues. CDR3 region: CASSPGTGGWDEQFF. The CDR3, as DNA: TGTGCCAGCTCACCCGGGACAGGGGGCTGGGATGAGCAGTTCTTC.

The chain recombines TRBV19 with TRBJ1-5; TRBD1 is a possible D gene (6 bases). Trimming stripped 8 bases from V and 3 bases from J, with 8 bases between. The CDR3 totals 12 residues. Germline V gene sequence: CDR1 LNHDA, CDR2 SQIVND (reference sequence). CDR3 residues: CASGQLNQPQHF. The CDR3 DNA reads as TGTGCCAGTGGACAGCTCAATCAGCCCCAGCATTTT.

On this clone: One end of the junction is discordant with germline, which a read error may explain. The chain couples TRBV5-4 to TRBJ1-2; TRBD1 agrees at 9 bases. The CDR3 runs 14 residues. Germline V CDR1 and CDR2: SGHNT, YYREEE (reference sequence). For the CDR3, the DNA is TGTGCCAGCAGGTTGGGACAGGGTGGCTACGGCTACACCTTC. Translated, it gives CASRLGQGGYGYTF.

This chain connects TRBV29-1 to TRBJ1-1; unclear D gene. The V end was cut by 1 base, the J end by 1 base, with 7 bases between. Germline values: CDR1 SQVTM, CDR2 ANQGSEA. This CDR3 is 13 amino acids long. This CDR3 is CSVEGRWNTEAFF. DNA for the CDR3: TGCAGCGTTGAAGGGCGGTGGAACACTGAAGCTTTCTTT.

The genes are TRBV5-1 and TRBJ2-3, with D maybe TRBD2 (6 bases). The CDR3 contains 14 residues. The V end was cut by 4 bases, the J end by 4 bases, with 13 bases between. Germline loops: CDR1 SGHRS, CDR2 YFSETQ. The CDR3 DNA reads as TGCGCCAGCAGCCCTCAGGGAGGCGCAGATACGCAGTATTTT. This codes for CASSPQGGADTQYF.